The present T cell receptor beta chain was sequenced within a study of T cells in tuberculosis. Germline V lookup: CDR1 SGDLS, CDR2 YYNGEE. This CDR3 region has 14 residues. J gave up 5 bases and V 6 bases, and 5 bases lay outside the gene matches. Sequencing was performed with immunoSEQ multiplex PCR; in TCRdb, only in-frame clones are kept and a portion is missing. The sample yields some 34,000 clones, under 98% seen once. The chain uses TRBV9 and TRBJ1-5, with TRBD1 matching 10 bases. This receptor was obtained from a donor between 10 and 29 years old with latent tuberculosis or without tuberculosis infection. The material sequenced was PBMCs. The CDR3 region has the DNA TGTGCCAGCACCCACGGGACAGGGGATCAGCCCCAGCATTTT. Its protein product is CASTHGTGDQPQHF.